The 3 T cell receptor beta chains below all came from one sample that was sequenced in a study of blood T cell repertoires in COVID-19. The protocol was immunoSEQ multiplex PCR, while the TCRdb copy is restricted to in-frame clones and leaves out a portion. The data show some 230,000 clones, roughly nine tenths seen once. Sequences were obtained from PBMCs or T cells enriched from blood (not recorded which). Source of these receptors: a woman aged 18 to 35 in a cohort exposed to, infected with or recovered from COVID-19 (not recorded which).

The chain employs TRBV2 and TRBJ1-1; D perhaps matches TRBD1 (5 bases). This CDR3 contains 14 residues. The V end was cut by 4 bases, the J end by 4 bases, with 13 bases between. Germline CDR1 reads SNHLY; CDR2 reads FYNNEI. The CDR3: CASSGQGGSTEAFF. The DNA for the CDR3 is TGTGCCAGCAGTGGTCAGGGAGGGAGCACTGAAGCTTTCTTT.

This clone was recorded once. The chain carries TRBV2 and TRBJ1-1; the D is unclear. V dropped 7 bases and J dropped 5 bases, with 8 bases sitting between them. Germline CDR1 reads SNHLY; CDR2 reads FYNNEI. The CDR3 spans 11 residues. As DNA, the CDR3 is TGTGCCAGCAAGGCGGAGACTGAAGCTTTCTTT. It yields the protein CASKAETEAFF.

The chain uses TRBV28 and TRBJ1-1, with 7 positions matching TRBD1. The germline V gene encodes CDR1 MDHEN and CDR2 SYDVKM. After removal of 6 bases from V and 0 bases from J, the junction contained 7 bases not matched to a gene. The CDR3 is 15 amino acids. The CDR3 here is CASREVGTVNTEAFF. CDR3 sequence (DNA): TGTGCCAGCAGAGAAGTGGGGACAGTGAACACTGAAGCTTTCTTT.